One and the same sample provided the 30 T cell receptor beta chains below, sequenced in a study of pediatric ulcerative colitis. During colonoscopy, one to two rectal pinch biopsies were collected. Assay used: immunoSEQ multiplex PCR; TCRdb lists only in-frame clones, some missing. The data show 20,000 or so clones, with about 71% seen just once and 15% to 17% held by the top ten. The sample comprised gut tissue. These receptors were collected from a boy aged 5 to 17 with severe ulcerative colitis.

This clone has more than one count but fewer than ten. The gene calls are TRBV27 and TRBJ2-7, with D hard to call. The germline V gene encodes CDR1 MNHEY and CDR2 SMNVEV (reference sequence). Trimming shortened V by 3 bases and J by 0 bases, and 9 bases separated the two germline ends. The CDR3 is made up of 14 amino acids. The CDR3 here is CASSFGFSSYEQYF. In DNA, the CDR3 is TGTGCCAGCAGTTTTGGTTTTAGCTCCTACGAGCAGTACTTC.

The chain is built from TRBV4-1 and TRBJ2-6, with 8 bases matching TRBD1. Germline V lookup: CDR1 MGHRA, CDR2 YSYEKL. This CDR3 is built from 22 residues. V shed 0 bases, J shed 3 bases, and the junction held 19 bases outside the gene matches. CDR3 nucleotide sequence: TGCGCCAGCAGCCAAGATCCAAAAATTAGGACAGGGTCTCTTGGTGGGGCCAACGTCCTGACTTTC. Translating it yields CASSQDPKIRTGSLGGANVLTF.

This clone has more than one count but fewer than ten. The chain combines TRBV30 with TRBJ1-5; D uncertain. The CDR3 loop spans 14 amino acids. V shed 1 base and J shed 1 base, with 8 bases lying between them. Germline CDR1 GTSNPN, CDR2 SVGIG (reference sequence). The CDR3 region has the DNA TGTGCCTGGAGTGCAGGCCCCAGCAATCAGCCCCAGCATTTT. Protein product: CAWSAGPSNQPQHF.

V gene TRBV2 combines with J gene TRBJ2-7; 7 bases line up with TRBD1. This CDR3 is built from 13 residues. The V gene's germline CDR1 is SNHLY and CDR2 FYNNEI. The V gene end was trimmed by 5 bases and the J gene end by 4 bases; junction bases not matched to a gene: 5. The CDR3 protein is CASSFTGEYEQYF. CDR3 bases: TGTGCCAGCAGTTTCACAGGGGAGTACGAGCAGTACTTC.

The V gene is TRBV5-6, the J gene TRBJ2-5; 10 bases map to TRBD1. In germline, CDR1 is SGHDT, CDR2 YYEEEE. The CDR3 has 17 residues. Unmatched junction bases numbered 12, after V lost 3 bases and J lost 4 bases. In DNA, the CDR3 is TGTGCCAGCAGCTCATGGATAGACAGGGGGCGCGGAGAGACCCAGTACTTC. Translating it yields CASSSWIDRGRGETQYF.

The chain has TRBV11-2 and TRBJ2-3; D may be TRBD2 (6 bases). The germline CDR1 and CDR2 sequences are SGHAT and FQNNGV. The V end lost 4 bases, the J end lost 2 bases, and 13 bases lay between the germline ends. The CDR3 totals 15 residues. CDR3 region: CASSSPGLLTDTQYF. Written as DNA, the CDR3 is TGTGCCAGCAGCTCCCCGGGACTTCTCACAGATACGCAGTATTTT.

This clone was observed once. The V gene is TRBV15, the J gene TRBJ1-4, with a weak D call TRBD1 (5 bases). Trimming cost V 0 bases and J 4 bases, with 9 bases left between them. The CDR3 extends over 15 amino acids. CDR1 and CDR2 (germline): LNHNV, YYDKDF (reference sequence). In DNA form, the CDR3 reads TGTGCCACCAGCAGAGATGCAGGGAGTAATGAAAAACTGTTTTTT. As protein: CATSRDAGSNEKLFF.

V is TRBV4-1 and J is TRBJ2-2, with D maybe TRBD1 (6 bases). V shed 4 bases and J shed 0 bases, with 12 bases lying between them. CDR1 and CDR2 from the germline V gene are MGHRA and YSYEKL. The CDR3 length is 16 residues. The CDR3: CASSLRTGSNTGELFF. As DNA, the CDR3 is TGCGCCAGCAGCCTAAGAACAGGGTCGAACACCGGGGAGCTGTTTTTT.

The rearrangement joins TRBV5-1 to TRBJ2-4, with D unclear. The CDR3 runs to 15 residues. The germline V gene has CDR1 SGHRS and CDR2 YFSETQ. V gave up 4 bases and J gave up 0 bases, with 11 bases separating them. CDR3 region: CASSPDGLAKNIQYF. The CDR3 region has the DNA TGCGCCAGCAGCCCCGACGGTCTAGCCAAAAACATTCAGTACTTC.

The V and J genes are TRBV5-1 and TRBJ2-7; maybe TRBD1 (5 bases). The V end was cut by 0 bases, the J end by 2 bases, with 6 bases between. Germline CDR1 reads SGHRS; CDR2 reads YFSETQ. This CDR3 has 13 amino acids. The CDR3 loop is CASSLDRTYEQYF. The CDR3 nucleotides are TGCGCCAGCAGCTTGGACAGGACCTACGAGCAGTACTTC. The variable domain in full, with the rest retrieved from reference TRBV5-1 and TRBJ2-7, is KAGVTQTPRYLIKTRGQQVTLSCSPISGHRSVSWYQQTPGQGLQFLFEYFSETQRNKGNFPGRFSGRQFSNSRSEMNVSTLELGDSALYLCASSLDRTYEQYFGPGTRLTVT.

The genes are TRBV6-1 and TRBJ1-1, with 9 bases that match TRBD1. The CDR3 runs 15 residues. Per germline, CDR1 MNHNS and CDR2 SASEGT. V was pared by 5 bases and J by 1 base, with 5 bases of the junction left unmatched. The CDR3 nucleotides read TGTGCCAGCAGTCCGGGGGACAGGGCGAACACTGAAGCTTTCTTT. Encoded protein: CASSPGDRANTEAFF.

DNA of the CDR3: TGTGCCAGCAGCTTACGGGGGACCTTGAAATACAATGAGCAGTTCTTC. Amino acids: CASSLRGTLKYNEQFF. The rearrangement links TRBV7-9 to TRBJ2-1; D may be TRBD2 (6 bases). Germline CDR1 is SEHNR and CDR2 is FQNEAQ (reference sequence). The CDR3 consists of 16 residues. Trimming removed 2 bases from V and 4 bases from J, with 15 bases in between.

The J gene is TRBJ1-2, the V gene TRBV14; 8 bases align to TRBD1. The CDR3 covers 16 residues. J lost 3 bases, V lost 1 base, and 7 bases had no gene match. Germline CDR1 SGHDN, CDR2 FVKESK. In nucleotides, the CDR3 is TGTGCCAGCAGCCAAGGTCCGCCGGGACAGGACTATGGCTACACCTTC. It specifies CASSQGPPGQDYGYTF.

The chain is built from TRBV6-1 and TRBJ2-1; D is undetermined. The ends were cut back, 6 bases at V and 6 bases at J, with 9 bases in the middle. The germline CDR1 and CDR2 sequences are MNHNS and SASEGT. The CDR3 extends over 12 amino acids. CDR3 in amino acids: CASRGNANEQFF. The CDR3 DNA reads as TGTGCCAGCAGGGGGAATGCCAATGAGCAGTTCTTC.

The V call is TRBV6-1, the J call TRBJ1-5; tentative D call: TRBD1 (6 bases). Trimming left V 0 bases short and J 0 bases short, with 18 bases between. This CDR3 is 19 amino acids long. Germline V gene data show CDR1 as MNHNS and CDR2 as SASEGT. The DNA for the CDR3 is TGTGCCAGCAGTGAAGCGTGGGGGGCAGGGGCGTATAGCAATCAGCCCCAGCATTTT. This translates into CASSEAWGAGAYSNQPQHF.

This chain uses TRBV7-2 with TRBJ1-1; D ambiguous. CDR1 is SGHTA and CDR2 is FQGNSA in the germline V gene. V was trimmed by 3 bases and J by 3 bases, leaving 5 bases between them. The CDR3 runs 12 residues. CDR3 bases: TGTGCCAGCAGCTTTGCAGACACTGAAGCTTTCTTT. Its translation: CASSFADTEAFF.

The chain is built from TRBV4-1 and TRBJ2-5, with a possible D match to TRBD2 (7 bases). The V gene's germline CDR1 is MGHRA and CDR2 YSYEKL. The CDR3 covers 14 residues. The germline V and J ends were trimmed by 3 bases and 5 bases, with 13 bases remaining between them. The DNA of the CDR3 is TGCGCCAGCAGCCAGTCGGGGGGCAGGGAGACCCAGTACTTC. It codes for CASSQSGGRETQYF.

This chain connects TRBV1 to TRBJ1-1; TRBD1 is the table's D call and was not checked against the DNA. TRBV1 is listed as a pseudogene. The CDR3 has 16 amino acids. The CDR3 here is CTSSQDDRGQNTEAFF. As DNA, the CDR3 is TGCACCAGCAGCCAAGATGATAGGGGACAGAACACTGAAGCTTTCTTT.

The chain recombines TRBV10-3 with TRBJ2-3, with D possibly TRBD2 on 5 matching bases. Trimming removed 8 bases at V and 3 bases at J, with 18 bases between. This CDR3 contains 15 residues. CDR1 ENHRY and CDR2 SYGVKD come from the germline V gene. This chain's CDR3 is CAISDRGLVTDTQYF. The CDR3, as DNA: TGTGCCATCTCGGATCGCGGGTTGGTAACAGATACGCAGTATTTT.

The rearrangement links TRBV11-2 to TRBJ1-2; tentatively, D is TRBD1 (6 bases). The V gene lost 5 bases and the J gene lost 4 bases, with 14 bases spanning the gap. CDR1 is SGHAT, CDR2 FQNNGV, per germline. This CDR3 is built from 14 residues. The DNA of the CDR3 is TGTGCCAGCAGCCGGGGGGCGATAGCCTATGGCTACACCTTC. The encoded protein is CASSRGAIAYGYTF.

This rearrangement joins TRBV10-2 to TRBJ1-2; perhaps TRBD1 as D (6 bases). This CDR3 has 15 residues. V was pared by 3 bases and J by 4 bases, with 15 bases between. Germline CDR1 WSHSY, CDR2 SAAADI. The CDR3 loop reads CASSDGGQGSYGYTF. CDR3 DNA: TGCGCCAGCAGTGATGGAGGGCAGGGGTCCTATGGCTACACCTTC.

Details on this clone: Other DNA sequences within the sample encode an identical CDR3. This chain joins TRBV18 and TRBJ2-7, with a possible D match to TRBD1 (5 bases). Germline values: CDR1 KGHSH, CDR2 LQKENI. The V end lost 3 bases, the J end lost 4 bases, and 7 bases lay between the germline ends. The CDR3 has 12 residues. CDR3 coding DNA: TGTGCCAGCTCACCTACAGGTTACGAGCAGTACTTC. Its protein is CASSPTGYEQYF. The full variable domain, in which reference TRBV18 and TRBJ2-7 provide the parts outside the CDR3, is NAGVMQNPRHLVRRRGQEARLRCSPMKGHSHVYWYRQLPEEGLKFMVYLQKENIIDESGMPKERFSAEFPKEGPSILRIQQVVRGDSAAYFCASSPTGYEQYFGPGTRLTVT.

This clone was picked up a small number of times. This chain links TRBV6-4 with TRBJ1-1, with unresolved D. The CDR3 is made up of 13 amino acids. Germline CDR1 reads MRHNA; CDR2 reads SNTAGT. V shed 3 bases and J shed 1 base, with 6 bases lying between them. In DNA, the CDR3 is TGTGCCAGCAGTGAAACAGAGAACACTGAAGCTTTCTTT. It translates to CASSETENTEAFF.

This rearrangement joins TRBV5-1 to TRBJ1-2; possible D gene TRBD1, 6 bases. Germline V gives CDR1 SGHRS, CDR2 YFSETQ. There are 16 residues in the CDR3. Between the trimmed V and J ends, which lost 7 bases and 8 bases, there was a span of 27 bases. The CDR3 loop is CASGDLNRASMGGYTF. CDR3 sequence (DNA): TGCGCCAGCGGGGACTTAAACAGGGCATCGATGGGGGGCTACACCTTC.

CDR3 DNA: TGTGCCTGGGCAGGGTACCAAGAGACCCAGTACTTC. It specifies CAWAGYQETQYF. The V call is TRBV30, the J call TRBJ2-7; D is perhaps TRBD1 (5 bases). Judging by the DNA end, TRBJ2-5 fits better; the J call may be wrong. The length of the CDR3 is 12 residues. CDR1 and CDR2 from the germline V gene are GTSNPN and SVGIG (reference sequence).

CDR3 DNA: TGCGCCAGCAACTCGGGACAGATAAATTCACCCCTCCACTTT. Amino acid sequence: CASNSGQINSPLHF. V and J are TRBV5-1 and TRBJ1-6, with 7 positions matching TRBD1. This CDR3 comprises 14 residues. Germline V CDR1 and CDR2: SGHRS, YFSETQ. J gave up 7 bases and V 6 bases, and 7 bases lay outside the gene matches.

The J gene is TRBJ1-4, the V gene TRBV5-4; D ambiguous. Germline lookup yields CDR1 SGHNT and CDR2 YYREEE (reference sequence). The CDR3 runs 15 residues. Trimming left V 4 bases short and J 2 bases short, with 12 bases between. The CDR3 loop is CASSLSTGTNEKLFF. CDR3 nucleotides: TGTGCCAGCAGCCTTTCCACCGGGACTAATGAAAAACTGTTTTTT.

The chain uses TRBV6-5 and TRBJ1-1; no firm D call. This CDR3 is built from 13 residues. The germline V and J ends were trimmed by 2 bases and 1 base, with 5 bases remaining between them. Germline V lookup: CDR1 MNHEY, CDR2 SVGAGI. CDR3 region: CASSYNGNTEAFF. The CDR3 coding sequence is TGTGCCAGCAGTTACAACGGGAACACTGAAGCTTTCTTT.

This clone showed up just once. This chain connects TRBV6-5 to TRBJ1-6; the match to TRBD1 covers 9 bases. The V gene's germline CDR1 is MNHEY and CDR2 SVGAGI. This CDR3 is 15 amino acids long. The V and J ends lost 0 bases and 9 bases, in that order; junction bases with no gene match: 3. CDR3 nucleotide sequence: TGTGCCAGCAGTTACTCGGGGACAGGGATTTCACCCCTCCACTTT. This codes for CASSYSGTGISPLHF.

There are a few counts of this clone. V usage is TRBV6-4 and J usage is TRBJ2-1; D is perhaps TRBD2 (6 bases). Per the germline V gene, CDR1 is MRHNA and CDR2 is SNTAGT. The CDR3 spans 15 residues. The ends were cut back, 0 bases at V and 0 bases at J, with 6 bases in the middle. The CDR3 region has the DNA TGTGCCAGCAGTGACTCTAGCGGCTCCTACAATGAGCAGTTCTTC. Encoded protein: CASSDSSGSYNEQFF.